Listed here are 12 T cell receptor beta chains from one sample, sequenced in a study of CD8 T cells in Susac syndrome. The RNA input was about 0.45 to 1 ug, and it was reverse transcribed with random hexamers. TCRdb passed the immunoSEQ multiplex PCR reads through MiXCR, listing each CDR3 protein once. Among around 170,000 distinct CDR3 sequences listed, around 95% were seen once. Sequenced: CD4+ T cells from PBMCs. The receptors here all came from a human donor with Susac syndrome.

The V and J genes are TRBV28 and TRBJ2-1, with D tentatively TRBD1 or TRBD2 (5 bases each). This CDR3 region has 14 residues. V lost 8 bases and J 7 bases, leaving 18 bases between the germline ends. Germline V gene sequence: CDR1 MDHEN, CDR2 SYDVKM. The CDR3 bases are TGTGCCAGCCGAGGGGCGTCCGACCGGAATGAGCAGTTCTTC. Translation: CASRGASDRNEQFF.

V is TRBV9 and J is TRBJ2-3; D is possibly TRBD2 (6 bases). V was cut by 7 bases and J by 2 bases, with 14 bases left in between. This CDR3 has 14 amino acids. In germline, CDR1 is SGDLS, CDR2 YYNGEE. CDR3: CASGTGLPTDTQYF. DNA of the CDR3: TGTGCCAGCGGAACTGGACTACCCACAGATACGCAGTATTTT.

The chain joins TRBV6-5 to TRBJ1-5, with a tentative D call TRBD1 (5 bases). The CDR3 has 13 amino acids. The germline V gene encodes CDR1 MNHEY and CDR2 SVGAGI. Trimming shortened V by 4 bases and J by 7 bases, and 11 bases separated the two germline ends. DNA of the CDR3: TGTGCCAGCAGTTCCACCAGGGAACAGCCCCAGCATTTT. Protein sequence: CASSSTREQPQHF.

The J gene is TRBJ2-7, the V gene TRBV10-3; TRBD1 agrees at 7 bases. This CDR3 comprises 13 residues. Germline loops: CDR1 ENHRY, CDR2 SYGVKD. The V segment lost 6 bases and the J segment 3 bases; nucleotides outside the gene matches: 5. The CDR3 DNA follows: TGTGCCATCAGCCCCGGGACAGACTACGAGCAGTACTTC. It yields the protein CAISPGTDYEQYF.

The CDR3 DNA reads as TGTGCCAGCAGCACCCCCCGGCGACAGGGCATTAACATGAACACTGAAGCTTTCTTT. Amino acid sequence: CASSTPRRQGINMNTEAFF. The genes are TRBV6-1 and TRBJ1-1, with 7 bases that match TRBD1. This CDR3 comprises 19 residues. V lost 6 bases to trimming and J lost 0 bases; unmatched junction nucleotides: 19. The germline CDR1 and CDR2 sequences are MNHNS and SASEGT.

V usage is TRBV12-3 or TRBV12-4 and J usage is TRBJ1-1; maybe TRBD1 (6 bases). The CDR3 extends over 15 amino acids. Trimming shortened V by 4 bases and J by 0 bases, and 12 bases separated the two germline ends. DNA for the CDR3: TGTGCCAGCAGTTCACAGGGTACCCTGAACACTGAAGCTTTCTTT. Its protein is CASSSQGTLNTEAFF.

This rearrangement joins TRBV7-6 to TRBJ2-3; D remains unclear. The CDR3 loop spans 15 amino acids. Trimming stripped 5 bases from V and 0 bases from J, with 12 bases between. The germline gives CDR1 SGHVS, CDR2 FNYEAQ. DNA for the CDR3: TGTGCCAGCAGCCTCTACGGGCGCAGCACAGATACGCAGTATTTT. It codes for CASSLYGRSTDTQYF.

CDR3 residues: CASSREDRGNQPQHF. For the CDR3, the DNA is TGTGCCAGCAGCCGAGAGGACAGGGGCAATCAGCCCCAGCATTTT. The rearrangement uses TRBV4-2 and TRBJ1-5; 8 bases align to TRBD1. Germline CDR1 and CDR2: LGHNA and YNFKEQ. V lost 4 bases, J lost 2 bases, and 4 bases stayed unmatched. The CDR3 has 15 residues.

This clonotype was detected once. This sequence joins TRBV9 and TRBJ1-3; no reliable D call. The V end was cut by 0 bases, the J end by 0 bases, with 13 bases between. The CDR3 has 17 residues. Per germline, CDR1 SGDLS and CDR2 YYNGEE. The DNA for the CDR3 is TGTGCCAGCAGCGTAGCTTCACTGCTGAGCTCTGGAAACACCATATATTTT. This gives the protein CASSVASLLSSGNTIYF.

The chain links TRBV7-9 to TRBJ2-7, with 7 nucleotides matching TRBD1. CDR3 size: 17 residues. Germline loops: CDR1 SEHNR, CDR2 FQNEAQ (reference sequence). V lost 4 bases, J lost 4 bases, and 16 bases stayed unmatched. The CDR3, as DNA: TGTGCCAGCAGCTCGTCACCCGGGACAGCGGCGACGTACGAGCAGTACTTC. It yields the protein CASSSSPGTAATYEQYF.

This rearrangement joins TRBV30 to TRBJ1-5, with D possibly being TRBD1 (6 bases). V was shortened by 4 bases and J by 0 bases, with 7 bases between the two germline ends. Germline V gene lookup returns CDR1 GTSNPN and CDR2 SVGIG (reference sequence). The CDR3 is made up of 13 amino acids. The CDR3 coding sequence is TGTGCCTGGAACAGGGATAGCAATCAGCCCCAGCATTTT. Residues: CAWNRDSNQPQHF.

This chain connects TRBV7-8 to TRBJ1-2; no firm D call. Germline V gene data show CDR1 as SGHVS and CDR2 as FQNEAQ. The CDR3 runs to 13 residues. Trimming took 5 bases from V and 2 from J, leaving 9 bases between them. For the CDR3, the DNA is TGTGCCAGCAGCCTTTCGCCGAACTATGGCTACACCTTC. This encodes CASSLSPNYGYTF.